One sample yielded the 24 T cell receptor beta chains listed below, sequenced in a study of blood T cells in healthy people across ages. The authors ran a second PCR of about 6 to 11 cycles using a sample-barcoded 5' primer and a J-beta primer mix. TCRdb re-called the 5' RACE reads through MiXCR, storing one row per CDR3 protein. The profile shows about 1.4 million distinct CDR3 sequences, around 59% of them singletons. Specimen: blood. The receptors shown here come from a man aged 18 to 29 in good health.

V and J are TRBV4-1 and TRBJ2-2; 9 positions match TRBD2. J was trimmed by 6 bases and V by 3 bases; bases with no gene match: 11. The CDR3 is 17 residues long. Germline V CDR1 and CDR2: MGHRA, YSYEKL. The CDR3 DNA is TGCGCCAGCAGCCAGTTTTCGGCGGGGGGGTATTCCGGGGAGCTGTTTTTT. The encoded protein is CASSQFSAGGYSGELFF.

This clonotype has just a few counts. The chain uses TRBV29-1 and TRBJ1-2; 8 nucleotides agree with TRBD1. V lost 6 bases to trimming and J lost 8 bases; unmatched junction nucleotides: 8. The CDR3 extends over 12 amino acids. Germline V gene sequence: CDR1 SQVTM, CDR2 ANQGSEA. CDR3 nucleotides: TGCAGCGTGGAGACAGGGGCCGAGGGCTACACCTTC. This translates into CSVETGAEGYTF.

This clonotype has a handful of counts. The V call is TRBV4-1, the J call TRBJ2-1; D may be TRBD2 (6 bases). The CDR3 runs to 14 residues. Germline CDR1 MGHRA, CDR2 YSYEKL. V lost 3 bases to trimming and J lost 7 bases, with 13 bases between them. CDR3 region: CASSQGGNGNEQFF. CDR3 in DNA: TGCGCCAGCAGCCAGGGAGGCAATGGGAATGAGCAGTTCTTC.

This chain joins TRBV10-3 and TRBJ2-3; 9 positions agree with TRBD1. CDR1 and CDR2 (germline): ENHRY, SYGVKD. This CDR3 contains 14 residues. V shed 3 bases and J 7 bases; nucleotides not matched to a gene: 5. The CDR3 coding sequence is TGTGCCATCAGTGACCCACAGGGGGCGAATACGCAGTATTTT. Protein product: CAISDPQGANTQYF.

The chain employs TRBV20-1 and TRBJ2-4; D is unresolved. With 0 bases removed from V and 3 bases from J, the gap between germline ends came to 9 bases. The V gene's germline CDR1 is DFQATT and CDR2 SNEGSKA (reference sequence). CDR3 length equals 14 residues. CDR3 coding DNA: TGCAGTGCTAGAGATTGGGTGGGCAAAAACATTCAGTACTTC. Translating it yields CSARDWVGKNIQYF.

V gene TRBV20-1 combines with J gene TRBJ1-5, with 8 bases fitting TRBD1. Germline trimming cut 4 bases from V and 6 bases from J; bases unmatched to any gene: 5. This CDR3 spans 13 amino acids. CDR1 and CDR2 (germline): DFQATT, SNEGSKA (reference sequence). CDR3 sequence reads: CSAIDRGGQPQHF. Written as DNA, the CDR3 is TGCAGTGCTATCGACAGGGGAGGTCAGCCCCAGCATTTT.

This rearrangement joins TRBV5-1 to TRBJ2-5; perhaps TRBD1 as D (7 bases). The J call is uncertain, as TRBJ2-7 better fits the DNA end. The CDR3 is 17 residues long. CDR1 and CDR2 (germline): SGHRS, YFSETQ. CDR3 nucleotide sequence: TGCGCCAGCAGCTTGAGGCCTCAGGGGGGAGAATTCTACGAGCAGTACTTC. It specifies CASSLRPQGGEFYEQYF.

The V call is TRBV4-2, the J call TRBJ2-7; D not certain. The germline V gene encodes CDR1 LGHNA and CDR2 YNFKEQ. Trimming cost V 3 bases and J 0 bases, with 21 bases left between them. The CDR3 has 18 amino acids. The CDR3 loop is CASSHPSDAVSNSYEQYF. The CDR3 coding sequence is TGTGCCAGCAGCCATCCGTCCGATGCAGTCTCAAACTCCTACGAGCAGTACTTC.

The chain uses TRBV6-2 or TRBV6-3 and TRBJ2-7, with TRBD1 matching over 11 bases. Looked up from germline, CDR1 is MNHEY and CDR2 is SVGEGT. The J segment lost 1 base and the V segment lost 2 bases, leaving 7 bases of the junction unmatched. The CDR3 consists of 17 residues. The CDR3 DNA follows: TGTGCCAGCAGTTACCACCCGGGACAGGGGGTTTCCTACGAGCAGTACTTC. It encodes CASSYHPGQGVSYEQYF.

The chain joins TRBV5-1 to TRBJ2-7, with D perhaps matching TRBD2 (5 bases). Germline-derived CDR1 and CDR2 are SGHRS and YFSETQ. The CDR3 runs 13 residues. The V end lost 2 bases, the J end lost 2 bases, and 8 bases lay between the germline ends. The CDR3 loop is CASSFGIAYEQYF. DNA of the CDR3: TGCGCCAGCAGCTTCGGGATTGCCTACGAGCAGTACTTC.

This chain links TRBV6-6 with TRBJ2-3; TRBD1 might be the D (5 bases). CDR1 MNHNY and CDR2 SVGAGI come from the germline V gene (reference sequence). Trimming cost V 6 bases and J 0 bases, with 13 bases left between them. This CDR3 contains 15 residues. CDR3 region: CASRDTRASTDTQYF. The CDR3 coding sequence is TGTGCCAGCAGGGACACACGCGCTAGCACAGATACGCAGTATTTT.

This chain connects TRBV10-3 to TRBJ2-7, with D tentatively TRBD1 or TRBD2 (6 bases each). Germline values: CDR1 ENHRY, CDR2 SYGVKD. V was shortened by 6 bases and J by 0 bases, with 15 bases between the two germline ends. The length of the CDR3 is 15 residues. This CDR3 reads CAIRAGDFLSYEQYF. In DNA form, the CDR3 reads TGTGCCATCAGGGCAGGGGACTTCCTCTCCTACGAGCAGTACTTC.

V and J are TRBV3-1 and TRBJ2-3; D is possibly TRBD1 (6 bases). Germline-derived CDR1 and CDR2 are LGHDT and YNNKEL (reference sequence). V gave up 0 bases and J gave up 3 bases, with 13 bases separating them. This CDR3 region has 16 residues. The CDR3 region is CASSQEVRGKTDTQYF. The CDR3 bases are TGTGCCAGCAGCCAAGAAGTCAGGGGAAAGACAGATACGCAGTATTTT.

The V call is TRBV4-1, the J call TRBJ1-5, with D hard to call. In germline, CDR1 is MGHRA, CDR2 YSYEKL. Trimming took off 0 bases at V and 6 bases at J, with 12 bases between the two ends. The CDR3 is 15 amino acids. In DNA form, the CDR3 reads TGCGCCAGCAGCCAAGATTCCGGGTTGGCTCAGCCCCAGCATTTT. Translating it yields CASSQDSGLAQPQHF.

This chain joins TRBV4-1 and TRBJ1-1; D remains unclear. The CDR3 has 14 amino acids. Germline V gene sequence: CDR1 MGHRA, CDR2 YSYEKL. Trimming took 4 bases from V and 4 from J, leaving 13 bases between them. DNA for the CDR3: TGCGCCAGCAGCCGCGGGCCGGTGGGCACTGAAGCTTTCTTT. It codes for CASSRGPVGTEAFF.

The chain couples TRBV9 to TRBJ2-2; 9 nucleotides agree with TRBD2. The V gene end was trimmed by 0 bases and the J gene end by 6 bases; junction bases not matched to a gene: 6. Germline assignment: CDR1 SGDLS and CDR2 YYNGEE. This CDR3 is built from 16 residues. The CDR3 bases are TGTGCCAGCAGCGTAGTGATAGGGACTAGCCCCGGGGAGCTGTTTTTT. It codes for CASSVVIGTSPGELFF.

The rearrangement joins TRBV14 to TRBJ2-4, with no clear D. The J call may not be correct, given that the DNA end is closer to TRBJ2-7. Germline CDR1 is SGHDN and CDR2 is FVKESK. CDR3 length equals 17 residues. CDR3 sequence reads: CASSQASRPRFVYEQYF. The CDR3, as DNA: TGTGCCAGCAGCCAAGCCTCCCGACCACGCTTCGTCTACGAGCAGTACTTC.

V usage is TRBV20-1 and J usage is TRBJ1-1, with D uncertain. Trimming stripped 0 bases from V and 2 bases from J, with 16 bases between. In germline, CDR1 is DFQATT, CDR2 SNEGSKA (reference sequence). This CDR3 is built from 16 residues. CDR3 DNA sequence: TGCAGTGCTAGAGATCGGCTTAGGAGTTTTAACACTGAAGCTTTCTTT. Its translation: CSARDRLRSFNTEAFF.

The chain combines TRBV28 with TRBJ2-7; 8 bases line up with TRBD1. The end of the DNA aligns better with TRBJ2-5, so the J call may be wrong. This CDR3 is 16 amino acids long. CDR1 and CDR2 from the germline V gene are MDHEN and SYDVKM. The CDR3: CASSLKGQVPMETQYF. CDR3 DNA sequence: TGTGCCAGCAGTTTAAAGGGACAGGTTCCGATGGAGACCCAGTACTTC.

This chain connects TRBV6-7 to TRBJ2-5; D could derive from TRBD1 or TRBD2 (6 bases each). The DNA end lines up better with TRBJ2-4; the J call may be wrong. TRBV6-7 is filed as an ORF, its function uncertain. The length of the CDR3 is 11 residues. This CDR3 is CARGPTNIQYF. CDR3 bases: TGTGCCCGGGGGCCAACTAACATTCAGTACTTC.

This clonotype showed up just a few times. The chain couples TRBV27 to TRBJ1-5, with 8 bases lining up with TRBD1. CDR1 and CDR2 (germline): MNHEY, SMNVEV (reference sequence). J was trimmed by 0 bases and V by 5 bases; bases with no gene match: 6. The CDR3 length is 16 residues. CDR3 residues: CASSITGGYSNQPQHF. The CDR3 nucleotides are TGTGCCAGCAGTATAACAGGGGGGTATAGCAATCAGCCCCAGCATTTT.

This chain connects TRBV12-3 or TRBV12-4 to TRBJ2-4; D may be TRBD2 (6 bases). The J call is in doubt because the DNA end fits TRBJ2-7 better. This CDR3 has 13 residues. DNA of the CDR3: TGTGCCAGCAGTTTAGTTCTCGGGGGCGAGCAGTACTTC. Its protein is CASSLVLGGEQYF.

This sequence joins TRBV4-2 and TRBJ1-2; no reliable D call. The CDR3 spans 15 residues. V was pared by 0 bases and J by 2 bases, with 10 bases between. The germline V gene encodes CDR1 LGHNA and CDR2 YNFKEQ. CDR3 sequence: CASSQDPRENYGYTF. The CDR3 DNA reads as TGTGCCAGCAGCCAAGATCCGCGGGAGAACTATGGCTACACCTTC.

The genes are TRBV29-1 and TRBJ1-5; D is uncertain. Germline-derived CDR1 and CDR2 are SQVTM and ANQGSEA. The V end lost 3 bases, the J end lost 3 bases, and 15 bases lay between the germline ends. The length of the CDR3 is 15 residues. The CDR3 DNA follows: TGCAGCGTTGAGAGGGCCAGGCGAAACAATCAGCCCCAGCATTTT. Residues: CSVERARRNNQPQHF.